A selection of T cell receptor beta chains follows, all from one sample in a study of T cells after yellow fever vaccination. TCRdb processed the 5' RACE reads anew with MiXCR; each CDR3 protein has one entry. The profile covers approximately 330,000 distinct CDR3 sequences, with approximately 4% appearing a single time and about 26% taken by the ten largest. The material was PBMCs, obtained 5 days after the yellow fever booster vaccination. Source of these receptors: a man younger than 30 who received the YFV17D yellow fever vaccine. Each CDR3 is given with its conserved first and last residue. D genes are given only for firm matches. The size entry is marked missing in some rows and otherwise reads once, few, many or a size class.

V gene	J gene	D gene	clone size	CDR3 DNA	CDR3 protein
TRBV7-2	TRBJ1-6	-	few	TGTGCCAGCAGCTTGCTCAGGGGCTCACCCCTCCACTTT	CASSLLRGSPLHF
TRBV20-1	TRBJ2-4	-	-	TGCAGTGCCCGTTCCGCACAGGGAAACATTCAGTACTTC	CSARSAQGNIQYF
TRBV20-1	TRBJ2-7	TRBD1	few	TGCAGTGCTAAAATCCGGGACAGGGGTGGAGAGCAGTACTTC	CSAKIRDRGGEQYF
TRBV7-8	TRBJ2-1	TRBD2	-	TGTGCCAGCAGCACCCCGAGGAGGCGGGGGGGGTACAATGAGCAGTTCTTC	CASSTPRRRGGYNEQFF
TRBV7-3	TRBJ2-1	TRBD1	few	TGTGCCAGCAGCTCGACAGGGGTGGAGCAGTTCTTC	CASSSTGVEQFF
TRBV20-1	TRBJ2-5	-	few	TGCAGTGCTAGGGGGACACCTAAAGAGACCCAGTACTTC	CSARGTPKETQYF
TRBV28	TRBJ1-4	-	many	TGTGCCAGCAGTCCCGGAGGACGGAATGAAAAACTGTTTTTT	CASSPGGRNEKLFF
TRBV24-1	TRBJ2-5	TRBD2	-	TGTGCCACCAGTGGCCCGACCCTACTAGCGGGGTACCAAGAGACCCAGTACTTC	CATSGPTLLAGYQETQYF
TRBV7-3	TRBJ1-1	-	-	TGTGCCAGCAGCTTAACGTTTTCGGGCACTGAAGCTTTCTTT	CASSLTFSGTEAFF
TRBV29-1	TRBJ1-1	TRBD1	few	TGCAGCGTGACCGGGACAGTAAGGGGTGAAGCTTTCTTT	CSVTGTVRGEAFF
TRBV4-2	TRBJ2-1	-	-	TGTGCCAGCAGCCAAGTAGACAGGTACAATGAGCAGTTCTTC	CASSQVDRYNEQFF
TRBV6-1	TRBJ1-1	-	-	TGTGCCAGCAGTCCCCGAGGGAGCACTGAAGCTTTCTTT	CASSPRGSTEAFF
TRBV12-3/TRBV12-4	TRBJ1-3	-	few	TGTGCCAGCAGTTTACGGACAGTCGGGAACACCATATATTTT	CASSLRTVGNTIYF
TRBV5-1	TRBJ1-4	-	-	TGCGCCAGCAGCACGGGACCTAATGAAAAACTGTTTTTT	CASSTGPNEKLFF
TRBV6-6	TRBJ2-1	-	many	TGTGCCAGCATGGCGAGGGGGGACTCTGAGCAGTTCTTC	CASMARGDSEQFF
TRBV7-2	TRBJ1-6	-	few	TGTGCCAGCAGCTCACAGGGTCCAATTCAATCACCCCTCCACTTT	CASSSQGPIQSPLHF
TRBV20-1	TRBJ2-7	-	many	TGCAGTGCCGAGCAGGGTCAGGGGACCTACGAGCAGTACTTC	CSAEQGQGTYEQYF
TRBV9	TRBJ2-2	TRBD2	many	TGTGCCAGCAGCGTAGAACTAGCGGGGAACACCGGGGAGCTGTTTTTT	CASSVELAGNTGELFF
TRBV11-1	TRBJ1-1	-	few	TGTGCCAGCAGCTTGGGGTTCACTGAAGCTTTCTTT	CASSLGFTEAFF
TRBV18	TRBJ1-1	-	few	TGTGCCAGCTCCGGTAGGGGGATGAACACTGAAGCTTTCTTT	CASSGRGMNTEAFF
TRBV5-1	TRBJ2-1	TRBD2	-	TGCGCCAGCAGCCCACGTACCGGGACTAGCGGGGGGGCTTACAATGAGCAGTTCTTC	CASSPRTGTSGGAYNEQFF
TRBV7-3	TRBJ2-2	-	few	TGTGCCAGCAGCTTAAGTGCTTCCGGGGAGCTGTTTTTT	CASSLSASGELFF
TRBV5-5	TRBJ2-2	-	many	TGTGCCAGCAGCCTCGGGATCTTCACCGGGGAGCTGTTTTTT	CASSLGIFTGELFF
TRBV6-1	TRBJ1-3	-	many	TGTGCCAGCAGTGAACAGCTAGGGGCCGGAAACACCATATATTTT	CASSEQLGAGNTIYF
TRBV7-2	TRBJ2-1	TRBD1	few	TGTGCCAGCAGCATCATTGGACAGGGTGCACATGAGCAGTTCTTC	CASSIIGQGAHEQFF
TRBV6-5	TRBJ1-6	-	many	TGTGCCAGCACAAGAGACGGTCATAATTCACCCCTCCACTTT	CASTRDGHNSPLHF
TRBV23-1	TRBJ2-5	-	many	TGCGCCAGCAGTCAATCCTCCAGAAGGGAGACCCAGTACTTC	CASSQSSRRETQYF
TRBV6-2/TRBV6-3	TRBJ1-2	-	many	TGTGCCAGCGCCAAAGTGGACTATGGCTACACCTTC	CASAKVDYGYTF
TRBV12-3/TRBV12-4	TRBJ2-1	TRBD2	-	TGTGCCAGCAGCTCGGGGGGGCCCTACAATGAGCAGTTCTTC	CASSSGGPYNEQFF
TRBV20-1	TRBJ1-2	-	-	TGCAGTGCTAGAGGAGACAGGCCCGTAGGCGATGGCTACACCTTC	CSARGDRPVGDGYTF
TRBV15	TRBJ2-7	-	many	TGTGCCACCAGCCGCCCCGAAGCCTACGAGCAGTACTTC	CATSRPEAYEQYF
TRBV9	TRBJ1-1	-	-	TGTGCCAGCAGCATCCTAGGGGGGAACACTGAAGCTTTCTTT	CASSILGGNTEAFF